Listed here is a single TCR beta chain. The antigen remains undetermined. The sample belongs to a study of beta chain features in type 1 diabetes. General study points: There was a moderate but significant shortening of TCRB CDR3s in all four CD4+ subsets of Type 1 diabetes patients.

Germline lookup yields CDR1 GTSNPN and CDR2 SVGIG (reference sequence). The CDR3 has 15 residues. Trimming cost V 6 bases and J 4 bases; bases outside gene matches: 14. Reverse transcribing all isolated RNA meant expressed TCRB transcripts were sequenced. Using immunoSEQ multiplex PCR, the repertoire was profiled, and TCRdb retains in-frame clones only, with some absent. The data show over 600,000 clones, under 15% seen once. Sequenced sample: naive CD4+ T cells from blood. V and J are TRBV30 and TRBJ1-2, with 7 positions matching TRBD1. This clonotype originated in a young man with type 1 diabetes. The CDR3 reads CACNHRGTQIYGYTF. CDR3 nucleotide sequence: TGTGCCTGCAATCACAGGGGAACGCAAATCTATGGCTACACCTTC.